This T cell receptor beta chain comes out of a study of OX40 agonist ivuxolimab in advanced cancers. The wider study: With a range of roughly 23 to 79, age averaged approximately 60 years, and approximately 83% were male. General study findings and limits: Compared with CD4+, CD8+ T cells on average had more expanded clones. At 0.1 to 3.0 mg/kg, clonal expansion of CD4+ and CD8+ blood T cells had occurred by week 6.

Germline lookup yields CDR1 SGHTA and CDR2 FQGNSA. Losses at the gene ends were 1 base for V and 5 bases for J; bases not matched to a gene: 11. The CDR3 is made up of 18 amino acids. Data came from immunoSEQ multiplex PCR; TCRdb stores just in-frame clones and leaves some out. The repertoire holds tens of thousands of clones, with about nine tenths as singletons. Comments on this clone: Its target is not known.

Patients had blood sampled at baseline and again on cycle 4 day 1 and cycle 7 day 1. V is TRBV7-2 and J is TRBJ1-1; 12 nucleotides line up with TRBD1. The origin of this receptor is an adult with an advanced solid tumor such as melanoma, head and neck, liver or kidney cancer. The source was CD4+ or CD8+ T cells sorted from blood, collected in a trial of the OX40 agonist ivuxolimab. Written as DNA, the CDR3 is TGTGCCAGCAGCTTAGTAGTCGGGACAGGGGGCTCCGGGACTGAAGCTTTCTTT. Translated: CASSLVVGTGGSGTEAFF.